This paragraph reports one TCR beta chain. Its target is unknown. The data originate from a study of siplizumab effects on memory and regulatory T cells. Study-level results: Proliferating siplizumab-culture Treg suppressive function went unconfirmed. Mappable alloreactive CD4+ clones came from Treg cells less than 70% of the time on average with siplizumab, against roughly 27% in controls. Roughly 80-95% of proliferating clones (CD4+ or CD8+) could not be assigned a naive or memory phenotype.

Only in-frame clones appear in the TCRdb table, and some are missing; sequencing was by immunoSEQ multiplex PCR. This table has under 110,000 clones, about 90% appearing once. The CDR3 runs to 13 residues. V lost 8 bases and J lost 7, with 15 bases in between. This sequence was found in a human donor in good health. The rearrangement uses TRBV6-7 and TRBJ1-5; possibly TRBD1 for D (5 bases). TRBV6-7 is filed as an ORF, its function uncertain. Sequencing was done on a sample of non-Treg CD4+ T cells sorted from blood. The CDR3 sequence: CASPARWGQPQHF. For the CDR3, the DNA is TGTGCCAGCCCCGCTAGGTGGGGGCAGCCCCAGCATTTT.